This record concerns one TCR beta chain sequence. This specimen belongs to a study of blood T cell repertoires in COVID-19. Looking at the study overall: The United States, Italy and Spain supplied acute and convalescent COVID-19 samples. T cells, B-cell-depleted T cells, or PBMCs provided the cDNA or gDNA that served as material.

In the authors' workflow: Cell counts per sample came from amplifying reference gene primers. Measured with immunoSEQ multiplex PCR; TCRdb has only the in-frame clones, and not every one. From that table come the V and J calls and clone size; the DNA was used to work out D and trimming. Among 300,000 to 450,000 clones listed, approximately 81% were seen once. The germline CDR1 and CDR2 sequences are SGHTA and FQGNSA. This CDR3 is built from 14 residues. The V end lost 5 bases, the J end lost 3 bases, and 13 bases lay between the germline ends. The V call is TRBV7-2, the J call TRBJ1-1, with D hard to call. Sequencing input: peripheral blood. This receptor was obtained from a young woman with acute or convalescent COVID-19. The CDR3 region has the DNA TGTGCCAGCAGCCAAGCGGCGGGGTACACTGAAGCTTTCTTT. It encodes CASSQAAGYTEAFF.